This T cell receptor (beta chain) was documented in a study of T cells in Graves' hyperthyroidism and ophthalmopathy. With 3 bases clipped from V and 3 bases from J, the junction kept 5 bases outside the gene matches. The CDR3 runs to 14 residues. Germline-derived CDR1 and CDR2 are SGDLS and YYNGEE. It was RNA transcripts that yielded the amplified TCR beta CDR3 regions. An initial round of RT-PCR targeting the TCR CDR3 relied on the HTBI primer set. Each CDR3 protein is one row after TCRdb ran MiXCR on the multiplex PCR reads. The table has hundreds of thousands of distinct CDR3 sequences, about 35% seen once; the top ten hold less than 35%. This clonotype was observed at least ten times.

This sequence was found in a woman between 40 and 50 years old with Graves' hyperthyroidism. Specimen: blood. The chain carries TRBV9 and TRBJ2-7, with 8 bases identical to TRBD1. The CDR3 sequence is CASSADRGLYEQYF. CDR3 sequence (DNA): TGTGCCAGCAGCGCTGACAGGGGACTCTACGAGCAGTACTTC.